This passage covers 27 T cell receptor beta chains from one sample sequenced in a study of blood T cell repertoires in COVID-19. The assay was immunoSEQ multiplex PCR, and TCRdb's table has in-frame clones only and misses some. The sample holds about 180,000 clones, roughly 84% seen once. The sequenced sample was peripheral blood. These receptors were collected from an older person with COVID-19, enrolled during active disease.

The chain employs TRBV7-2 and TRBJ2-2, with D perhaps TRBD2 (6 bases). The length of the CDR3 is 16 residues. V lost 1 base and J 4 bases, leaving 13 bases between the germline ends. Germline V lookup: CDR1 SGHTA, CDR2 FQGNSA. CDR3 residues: CASSLDPGEPTGELFF. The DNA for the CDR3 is TGTGCCAGCAGCTTAGACCCGGGGGAACCCACCGGGGAGCTGTTTTTT.

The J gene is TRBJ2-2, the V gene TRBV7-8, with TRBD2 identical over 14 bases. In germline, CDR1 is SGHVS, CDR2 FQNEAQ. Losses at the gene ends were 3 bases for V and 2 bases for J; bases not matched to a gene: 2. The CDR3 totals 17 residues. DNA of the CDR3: TGTGCCAGCAGCTTTGGGACTAGCGGGGGTAACACCGGGGAGCTGTTTTTT. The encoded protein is CASSFGTSGGNTGELFF.

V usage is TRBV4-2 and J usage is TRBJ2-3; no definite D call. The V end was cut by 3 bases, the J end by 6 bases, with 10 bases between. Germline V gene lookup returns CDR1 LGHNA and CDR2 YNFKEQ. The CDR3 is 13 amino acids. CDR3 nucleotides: TGTGCCAGCAGCCAGGTTACTACGGATACGCAGTATTTT. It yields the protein CASSQVTTDTQYF.

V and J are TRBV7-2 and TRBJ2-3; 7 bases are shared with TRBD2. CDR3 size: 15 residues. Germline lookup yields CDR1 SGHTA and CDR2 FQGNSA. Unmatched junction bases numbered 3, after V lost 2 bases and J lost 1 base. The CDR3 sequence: CASSLRRERTDTQYF. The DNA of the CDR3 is TGTGCCAGCAGCTTAAGGCGGGAGCGCACAGATACGCAGTATTTT.

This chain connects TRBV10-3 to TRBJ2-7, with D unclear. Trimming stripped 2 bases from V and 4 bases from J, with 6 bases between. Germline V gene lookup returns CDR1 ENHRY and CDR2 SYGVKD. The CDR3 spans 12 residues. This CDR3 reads CAISEGQYEQYF. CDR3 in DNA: TGTGCCATCAGTGAGGGGCAGTACGAGCAGTACTTC.

CDR3 DNA sequence: TGTGCCAGCAGCATAGGGGGACTTGGTGAGCAGTTCTTC. It codes for CASSIGGLGEQFF. This chain uses TRBV7-9 with TRBJ2-1; tentatively, D is TRBD1 or TRBD2 (6 bases each). The V and J ends lost 5 bases and 9 bases respectively, with 14 bases between them. CDR3 length equals 13 residues. CDR1 and CDR2 from the germline V gene are SEHNR and FQNEAQ (reference sequence).

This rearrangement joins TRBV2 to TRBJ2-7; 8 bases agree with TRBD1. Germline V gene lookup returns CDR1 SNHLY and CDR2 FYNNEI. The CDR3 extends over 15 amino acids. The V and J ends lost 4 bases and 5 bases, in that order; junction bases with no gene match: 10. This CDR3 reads CASSAHRGDLNEQYF. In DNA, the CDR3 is TGTGCCAGCAGTGCCCACAGGGGGGACCTCAACGAGCAGTACTTC. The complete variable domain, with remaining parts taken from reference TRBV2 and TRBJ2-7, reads EPEVTQTPSHQVTQMGQEVILRCVPISNHLYFYWYRQILGQKVEFLVSFYNNEISEKSEIFDDQFSVERPDGSNFTLKIRSTKLEDSAMYFCASSAHRGDLNEQYFGPGTRLTVT.

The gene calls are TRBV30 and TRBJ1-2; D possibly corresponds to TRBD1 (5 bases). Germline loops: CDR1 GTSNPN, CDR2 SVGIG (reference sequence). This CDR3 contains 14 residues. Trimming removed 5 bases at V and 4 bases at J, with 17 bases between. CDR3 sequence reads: CAWDSTRTRYGYTF. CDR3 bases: TGTGCCTGGGACAGTACGAGGACACGCTATGGCTACACCTTC. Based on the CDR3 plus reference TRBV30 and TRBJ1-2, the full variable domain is SQTIHQWPATLVQPVGSPLSLECTVEGTSNPNLYWYRQAAGRGLQLLFYSVGIGQISSEVPQNLSASRPQDRQFILSSKKLLLSDSGFYLCAWDSTRTRYGYTFGSGTRLTVV.

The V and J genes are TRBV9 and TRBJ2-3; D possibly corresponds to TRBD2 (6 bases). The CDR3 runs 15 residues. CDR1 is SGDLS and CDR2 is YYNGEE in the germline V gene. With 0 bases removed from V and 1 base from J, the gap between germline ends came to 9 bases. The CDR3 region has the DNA TGTGCCAGCAGCGTAGGGAGGGTGCGCACAGATACGCAGTATTTT. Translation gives CASSVGRVRTDTQYF.

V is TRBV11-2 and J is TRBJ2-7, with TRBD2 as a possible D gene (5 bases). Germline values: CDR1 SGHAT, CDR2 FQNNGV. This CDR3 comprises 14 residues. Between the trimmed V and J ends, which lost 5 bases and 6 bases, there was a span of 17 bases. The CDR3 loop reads CASSPLDGVGEQYF. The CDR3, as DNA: TGTGCCAGCAGCCCTCTCGACGGGGTGGGCGAGCAGTACTTC.

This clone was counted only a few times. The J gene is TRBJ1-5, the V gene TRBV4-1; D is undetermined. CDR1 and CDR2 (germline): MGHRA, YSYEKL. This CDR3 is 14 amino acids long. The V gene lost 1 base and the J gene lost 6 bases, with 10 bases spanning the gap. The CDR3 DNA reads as TGCGCCAGCAGCCAAGTCTCCGCAGGTCAGCCCCAGCATTTT. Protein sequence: CASSQVSAGQPQHF.

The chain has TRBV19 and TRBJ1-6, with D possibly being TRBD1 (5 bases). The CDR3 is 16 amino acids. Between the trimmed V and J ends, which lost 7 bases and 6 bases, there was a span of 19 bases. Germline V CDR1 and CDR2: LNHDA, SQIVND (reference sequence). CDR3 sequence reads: CASNDARGVTNSPLHF. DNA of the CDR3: TGTGCCAGTAACGACGCACGGGGGGTAACTAATTCACCCCTCCACTTT.

This CDR3 is CSVQGYGQGKGVDTQYF. The CDR3 DNA sequence: TGCAGCGTTCAGGGCTACGGACAGGGAAAGGGAGTCGATACGCAGTATTTT. The J gene is TRBJ2-3, the V gene TRBV29-1, with 8 bases identical to TRBD1. Germline assignment: CDR1 SQVTM and CDR2 ANQGSEA. V lost 5 bases, J lost 6 bases, and 19 bases stayed unmatched. The CDR3 covers 17 residues.

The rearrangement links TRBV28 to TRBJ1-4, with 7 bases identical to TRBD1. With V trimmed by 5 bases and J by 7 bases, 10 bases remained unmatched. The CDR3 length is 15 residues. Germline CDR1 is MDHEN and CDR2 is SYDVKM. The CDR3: CASSPSRQGGEKLFF. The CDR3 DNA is TGTGCCAGCAGTCCCTCTAGACAGGGCGGTGAAAAACTGTTTTTT.

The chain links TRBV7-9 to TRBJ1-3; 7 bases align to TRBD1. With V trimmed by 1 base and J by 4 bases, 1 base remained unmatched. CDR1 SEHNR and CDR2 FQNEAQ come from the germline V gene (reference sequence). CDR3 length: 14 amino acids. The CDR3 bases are TGTGCCAGCAGCTTAGTGGACAGGGGAAACACCATATATTTT. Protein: CASSLVDRGNTIYF.

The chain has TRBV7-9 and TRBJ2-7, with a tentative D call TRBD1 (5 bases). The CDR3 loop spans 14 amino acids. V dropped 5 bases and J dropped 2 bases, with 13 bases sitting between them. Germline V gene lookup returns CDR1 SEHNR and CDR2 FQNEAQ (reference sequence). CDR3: CASSPYQGTYEQYF. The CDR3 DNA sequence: TGTGCCAGCAGCCCCTATCAGGGAACCTACGAGCAGTACTTC.

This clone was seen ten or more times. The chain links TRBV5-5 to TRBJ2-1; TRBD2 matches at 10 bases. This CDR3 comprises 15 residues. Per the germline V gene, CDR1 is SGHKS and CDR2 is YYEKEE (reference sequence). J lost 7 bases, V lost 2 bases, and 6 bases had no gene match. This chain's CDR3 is CASSLAGGRQNEQFF. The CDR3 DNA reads TGTGCCAGCAGCTTAGCGGGAGGGCGTCAAAATGAGCAGTTCTTC. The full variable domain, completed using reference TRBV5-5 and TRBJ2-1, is DAGVTQSPTHLIKTRGQQVTLRCSPISGHKSVSWYQQVLGQGPQFIFQYYEKEERGRGNFPDRFSARQFPNYSSELNVNALLLGDSALYLCASSLAGGRQNEQFFGPGTRLTVL.

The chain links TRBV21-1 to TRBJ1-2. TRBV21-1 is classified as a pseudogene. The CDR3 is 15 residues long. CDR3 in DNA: TGTGCCAGCAGCCCCCGGGGGGATAGGCCGGATGGCTACACCTTC. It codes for CASSPRGDRPDGYTF.

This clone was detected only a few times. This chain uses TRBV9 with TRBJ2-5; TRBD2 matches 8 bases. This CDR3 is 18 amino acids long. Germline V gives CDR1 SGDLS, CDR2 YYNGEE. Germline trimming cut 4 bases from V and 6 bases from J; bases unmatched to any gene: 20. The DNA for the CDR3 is TGTGCCAGCAGCCCTCCAGGCCTCCGGGAGGGCCTAGTGAAGACCCAGTACTTC. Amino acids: CASSPPGLREGLVKTQYF.

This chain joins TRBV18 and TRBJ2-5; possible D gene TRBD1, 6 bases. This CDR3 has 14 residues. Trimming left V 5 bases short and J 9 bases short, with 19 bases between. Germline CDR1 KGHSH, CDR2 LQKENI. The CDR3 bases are TGTGCCAGCTCAACGGAACAGGGTCCTAGAGCCCAGTACTTC. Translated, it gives CASSTEQGPRAQYF.

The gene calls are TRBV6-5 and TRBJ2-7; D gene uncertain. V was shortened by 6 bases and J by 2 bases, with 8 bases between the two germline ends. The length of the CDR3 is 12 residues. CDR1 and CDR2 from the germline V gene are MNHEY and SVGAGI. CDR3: CASSQTAYEQYF. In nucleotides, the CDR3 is TGTGCCAGCAGCCAAACAGCCTACGAGCAGTACTTC.

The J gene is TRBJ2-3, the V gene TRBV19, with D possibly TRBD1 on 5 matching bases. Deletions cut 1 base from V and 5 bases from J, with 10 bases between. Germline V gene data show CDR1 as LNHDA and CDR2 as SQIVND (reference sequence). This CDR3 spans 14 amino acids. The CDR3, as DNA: TGTGCCAGTAGTATAGGCAGGGTTCGAGATACGCAGTATTTT. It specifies CASSIGRVRDTQYF.

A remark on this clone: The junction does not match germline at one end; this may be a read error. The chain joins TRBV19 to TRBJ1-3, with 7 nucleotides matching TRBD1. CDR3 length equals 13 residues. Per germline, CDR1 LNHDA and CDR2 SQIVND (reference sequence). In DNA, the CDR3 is TGTGCCAGCCACAGGGGTTTTGGAAACACCGTATATTTT. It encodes CASHRGFGNTVYF.

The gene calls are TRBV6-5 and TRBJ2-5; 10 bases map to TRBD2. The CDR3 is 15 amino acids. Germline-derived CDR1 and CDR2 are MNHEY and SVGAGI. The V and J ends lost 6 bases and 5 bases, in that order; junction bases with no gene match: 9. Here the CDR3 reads CASSHKAGGRETQYF. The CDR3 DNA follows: TGTGCCAGCAGCCACAAAGCGGGAGGGAGGGAGACCCAGTACTTC.

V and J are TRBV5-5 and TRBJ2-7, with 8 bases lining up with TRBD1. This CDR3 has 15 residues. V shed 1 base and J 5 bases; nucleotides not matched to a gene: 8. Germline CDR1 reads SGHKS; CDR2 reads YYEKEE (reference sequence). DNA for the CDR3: TGTGCCAGCAGCTTGTCTTTGACAGGGGTTCACGAGCAGTACTTC. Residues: CASSLSLTGVHEQYF.

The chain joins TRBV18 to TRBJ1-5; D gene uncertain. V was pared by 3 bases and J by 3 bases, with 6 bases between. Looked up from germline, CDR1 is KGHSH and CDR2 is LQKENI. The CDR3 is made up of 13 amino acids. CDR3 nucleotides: TGTGCCAGCTCACCCAAAAACAATCAGCCCCAGCATTTT. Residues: CASSPKNNQPQHF.

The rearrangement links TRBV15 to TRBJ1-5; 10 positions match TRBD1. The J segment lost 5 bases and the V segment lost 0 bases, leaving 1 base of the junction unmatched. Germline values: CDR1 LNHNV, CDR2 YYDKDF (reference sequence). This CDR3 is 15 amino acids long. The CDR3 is CATSRDGQGDQPQHF. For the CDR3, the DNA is TGTGCCACCAGCAGAGATGGACAGGGGGATCAGCCCCAGCATTTT.